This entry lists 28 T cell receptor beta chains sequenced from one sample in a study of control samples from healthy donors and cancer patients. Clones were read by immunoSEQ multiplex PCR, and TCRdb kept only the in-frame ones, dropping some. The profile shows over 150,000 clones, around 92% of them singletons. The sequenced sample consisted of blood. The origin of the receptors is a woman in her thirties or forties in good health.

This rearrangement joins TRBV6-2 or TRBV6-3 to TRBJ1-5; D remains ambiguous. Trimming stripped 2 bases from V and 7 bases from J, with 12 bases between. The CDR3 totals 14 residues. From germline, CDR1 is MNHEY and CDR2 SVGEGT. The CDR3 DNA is TGTGCCAGCAGTTACGGGGTGAATATGCAGCCCCAGCATTTT. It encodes CASSYGVNMQPQHF.

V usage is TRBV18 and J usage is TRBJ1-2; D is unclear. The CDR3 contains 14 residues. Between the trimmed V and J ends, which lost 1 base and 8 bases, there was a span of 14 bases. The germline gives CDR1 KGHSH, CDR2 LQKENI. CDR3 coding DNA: TGTGCCAGCTCACCACTTAACAGTGCGGAAGGCTACACCTTC. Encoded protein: CASSPLNSAEGYTF.

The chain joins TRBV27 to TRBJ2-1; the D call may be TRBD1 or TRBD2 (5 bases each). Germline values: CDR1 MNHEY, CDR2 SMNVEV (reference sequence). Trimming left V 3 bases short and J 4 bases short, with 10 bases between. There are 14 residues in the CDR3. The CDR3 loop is CASSFGTGYNEQFF. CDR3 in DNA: TGTGCCAGCAGTTTTGGGACGGGATACAATGAGCAGTTCTTC.

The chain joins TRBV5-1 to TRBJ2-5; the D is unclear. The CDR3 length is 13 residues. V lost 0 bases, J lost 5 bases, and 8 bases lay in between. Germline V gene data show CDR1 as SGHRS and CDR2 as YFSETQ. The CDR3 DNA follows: TGCGCCAGCAGCTTGGGCGGTGGTGAGACCCAGTACTTC. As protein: CASSLGGGETQYF.

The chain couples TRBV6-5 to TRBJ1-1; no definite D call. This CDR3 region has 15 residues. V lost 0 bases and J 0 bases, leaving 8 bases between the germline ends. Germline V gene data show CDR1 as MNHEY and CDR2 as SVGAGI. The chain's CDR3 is CASSYSGYMNTEAFF. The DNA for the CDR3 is TGTGCCAGCAGTTACTCGGGGTACATGAACACTGAAGCTTTCTTT.

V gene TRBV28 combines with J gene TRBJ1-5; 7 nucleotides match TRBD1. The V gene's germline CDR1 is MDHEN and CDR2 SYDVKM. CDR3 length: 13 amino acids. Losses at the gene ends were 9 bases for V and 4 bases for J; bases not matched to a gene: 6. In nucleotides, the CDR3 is TGTGCCAGTGAAGACAGGGTAAATCAGCCCCAGCATTTT. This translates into CASEDRVNQPQHF.

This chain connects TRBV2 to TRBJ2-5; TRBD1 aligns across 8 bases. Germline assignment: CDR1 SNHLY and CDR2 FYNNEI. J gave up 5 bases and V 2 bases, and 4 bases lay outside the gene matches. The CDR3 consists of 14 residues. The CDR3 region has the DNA TGTGCCAGCAGTGAACTGTCAGGGGGCGAGACCCAGTACTTC. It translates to CASSELSGGETQYF. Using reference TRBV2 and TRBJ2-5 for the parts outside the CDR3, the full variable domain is EPEVTQTPSHQVTQMGQEVILRCVPISNHLYFYWYRQILGQKVEFLVSFYNNEISEKSEIFDDQFSVERPDGSNFTLKIRSTKLEDSAMYFCASSELSGGETQYFGPGTRLLVL.

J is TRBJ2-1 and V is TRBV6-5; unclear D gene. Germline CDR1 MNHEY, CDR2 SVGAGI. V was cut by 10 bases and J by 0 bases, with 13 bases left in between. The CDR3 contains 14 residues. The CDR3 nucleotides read TGTGCCACCAGCTGGGTTAGCTCCTACAATGAGCAGTTCTTC. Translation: CATSWVSSYNEQFF.

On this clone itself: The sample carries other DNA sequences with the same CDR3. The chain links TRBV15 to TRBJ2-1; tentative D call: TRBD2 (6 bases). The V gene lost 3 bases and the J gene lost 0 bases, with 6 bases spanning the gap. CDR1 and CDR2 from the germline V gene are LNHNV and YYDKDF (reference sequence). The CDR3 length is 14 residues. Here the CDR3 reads CATSSGGSYNEQFF. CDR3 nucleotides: TGTGCCACCAGCAGCGGGGGCTCCTACAATGAGCAGTTCTTC.

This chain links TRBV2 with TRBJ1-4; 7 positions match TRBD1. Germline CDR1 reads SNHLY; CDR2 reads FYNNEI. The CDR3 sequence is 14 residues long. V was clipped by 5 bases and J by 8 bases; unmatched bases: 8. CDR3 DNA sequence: TGTGCCAGCAGTTTGACAGGGCTTGGCGAAAAACTGTTTTTT. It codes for CASSLTGLGEKLFF.

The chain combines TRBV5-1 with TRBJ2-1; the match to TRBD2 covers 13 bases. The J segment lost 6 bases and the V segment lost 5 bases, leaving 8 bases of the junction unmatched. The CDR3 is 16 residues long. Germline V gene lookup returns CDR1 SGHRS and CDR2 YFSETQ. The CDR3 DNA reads TGCGCCAGCAGATCAATGGGACTAGCGGGGACCAATGAGCAGTTCTTC. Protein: CASRSMGLAGTNEQFF.

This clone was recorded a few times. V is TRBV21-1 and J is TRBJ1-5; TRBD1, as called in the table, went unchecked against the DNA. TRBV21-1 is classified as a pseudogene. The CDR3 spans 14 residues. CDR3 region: CASSDRGSNQPQHF. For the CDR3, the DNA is TGTGCCAGCAGTGACAGGGGATCCAATCAGCCCCAGCATTTT.

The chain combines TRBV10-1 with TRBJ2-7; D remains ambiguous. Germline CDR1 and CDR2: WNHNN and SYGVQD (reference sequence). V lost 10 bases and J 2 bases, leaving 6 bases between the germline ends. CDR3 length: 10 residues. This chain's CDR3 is CATSPYEQYF. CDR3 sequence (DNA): TGCGCCACCTCCCCCTACGAGCAGTACTTC.

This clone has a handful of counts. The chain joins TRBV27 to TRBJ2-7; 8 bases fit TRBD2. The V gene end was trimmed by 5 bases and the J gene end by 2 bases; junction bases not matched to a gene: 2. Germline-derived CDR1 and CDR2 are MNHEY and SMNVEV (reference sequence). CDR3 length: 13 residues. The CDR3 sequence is CASSKRGTYEQYF. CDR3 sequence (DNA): TGTGCCAGCAGTAAGCGGGGGACCTACGAGCAGTACTTC.

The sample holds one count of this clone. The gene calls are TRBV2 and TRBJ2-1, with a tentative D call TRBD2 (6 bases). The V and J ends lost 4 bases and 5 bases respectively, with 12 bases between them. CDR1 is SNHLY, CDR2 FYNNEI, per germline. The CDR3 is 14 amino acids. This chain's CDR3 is CASSAGSGDNEQFF. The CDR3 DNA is TGTGCCAGCAGTGCCGGTAGCGGAGACAATGAGCAGTTCTTC.

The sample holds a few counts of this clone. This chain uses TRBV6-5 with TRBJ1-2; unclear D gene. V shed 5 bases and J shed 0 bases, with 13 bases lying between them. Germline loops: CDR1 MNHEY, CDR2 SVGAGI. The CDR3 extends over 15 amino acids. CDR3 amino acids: CASSNRLGPNYGYTF. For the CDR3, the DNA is TGTGCCAGCAGTAACCGCCTAGGCCCTAACTATGGCTACACCTTC.

This chain's CDR3 is CASSPGLAGATDTQYF. CDR3 bases: TGTGCCAGCAGCCCAGGACTAGCGGGGGCCACAGATACGCAGTATTTT. This chain links TRBV7-6 with TRBJ2-3; 13 nucleotides align to TRBD2. CDR3 length equals 16 residues. V dropped 5 bases and J dropped 2; count of bases not matched to a gene: 4. Germline CDR1 reads SGHVS; CDR2 reads FNYEAQ.

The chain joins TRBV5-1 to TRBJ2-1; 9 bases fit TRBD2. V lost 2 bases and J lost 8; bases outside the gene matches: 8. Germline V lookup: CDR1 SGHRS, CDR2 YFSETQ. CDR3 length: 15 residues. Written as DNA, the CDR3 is TGCGCCAGCAGCTTAGGGCGGGGGGGCCCCGATGAGCAGTTCTTC. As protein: CASSLGRGGPDEQFF.

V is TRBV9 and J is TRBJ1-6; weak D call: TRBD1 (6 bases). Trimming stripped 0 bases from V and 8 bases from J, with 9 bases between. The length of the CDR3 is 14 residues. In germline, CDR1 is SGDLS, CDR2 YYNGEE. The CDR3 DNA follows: TGTGCCAGCAGCGTAGAACAGGGTCATTCACCCCTCCACTTT. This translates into CASSVEQGHSPLHF.

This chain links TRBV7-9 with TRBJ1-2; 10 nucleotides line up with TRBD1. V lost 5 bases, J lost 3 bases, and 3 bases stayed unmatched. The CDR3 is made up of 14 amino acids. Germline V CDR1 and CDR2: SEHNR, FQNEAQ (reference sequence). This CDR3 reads CASSPGQGYYGYTF. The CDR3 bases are TGTGCCAGCAGCCCGGGACAGGGGTACTATGGCTACACCTTC.

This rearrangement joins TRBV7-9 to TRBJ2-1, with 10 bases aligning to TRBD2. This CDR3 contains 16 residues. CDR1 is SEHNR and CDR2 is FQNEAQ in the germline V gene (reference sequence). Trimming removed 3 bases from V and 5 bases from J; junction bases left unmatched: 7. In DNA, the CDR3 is TGTGCCAGCAGCTTGAGCCTAGCGGGGGCCAACAATGAGCAGTTCTTC. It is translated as CASSLSLAGANNEQFF.

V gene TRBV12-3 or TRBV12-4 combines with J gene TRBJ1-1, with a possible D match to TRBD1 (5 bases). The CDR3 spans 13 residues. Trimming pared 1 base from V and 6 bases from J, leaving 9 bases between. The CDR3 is CASSLDGDPEAFF. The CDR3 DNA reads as TGTGCCAGCAGTTTAGATGGGGACCCTGAAGCTTTCTTT.

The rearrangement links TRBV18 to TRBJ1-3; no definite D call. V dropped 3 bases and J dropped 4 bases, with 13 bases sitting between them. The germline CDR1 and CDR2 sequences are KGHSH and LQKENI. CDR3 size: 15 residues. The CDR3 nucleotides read TGTGCCAGCTCACCCTCGGAAGGGCCGGGAAACACCATATATTTT. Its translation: CASSPSEGPGNTIYF.

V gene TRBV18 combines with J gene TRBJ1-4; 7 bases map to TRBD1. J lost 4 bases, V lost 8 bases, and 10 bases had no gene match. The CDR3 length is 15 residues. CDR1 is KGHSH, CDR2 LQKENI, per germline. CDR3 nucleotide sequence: TGTGCCAGCACTCACCCGGGACAGCTTAATGAAAAACTGTTTTTT. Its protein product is CASTHPGQLNEKLFF.

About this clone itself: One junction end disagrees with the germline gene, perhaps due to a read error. The CDR3 loop reads CASSLLEAQGTQYF. The CDR3 DNA follows: TGCGCCAGCAGCTTGTTAGAGGCCCAAGGGACCCAGTACTTC. This chain links TRBV5-1 with TRBJ2-5; unclear D gene. There are 14 residues in the CDR3. Germline V gene lookup returns CDR1 SGHRS and CDR2 YFSETQ.

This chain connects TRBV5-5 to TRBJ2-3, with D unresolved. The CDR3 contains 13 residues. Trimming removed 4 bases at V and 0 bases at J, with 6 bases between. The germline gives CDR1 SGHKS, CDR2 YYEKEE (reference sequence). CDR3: CASSPASTDTQYF. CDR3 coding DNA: TGTGCCAGCAGCCCAGCCAGCACAGATACGCAGTATTTT.

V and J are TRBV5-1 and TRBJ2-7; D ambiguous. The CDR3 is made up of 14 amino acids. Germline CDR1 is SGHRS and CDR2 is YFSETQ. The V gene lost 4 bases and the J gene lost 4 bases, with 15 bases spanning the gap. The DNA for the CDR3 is TGCGCCAGCAGCCCCTCGACCGGTGGGTACGAGCAGTACTTC. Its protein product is CASSPSTGGYEQYF. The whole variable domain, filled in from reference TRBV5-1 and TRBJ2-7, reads KAGVTQTPRYLIKTRGQQVTLSCSPISGHRSVSWYQQTPGQGLQFLFEYFSETQRNKGNFPGRFSGRQFSNSRSEMNVSTLELGDSALYLCASSPSTGGYEQYFGPGTRLTVT.

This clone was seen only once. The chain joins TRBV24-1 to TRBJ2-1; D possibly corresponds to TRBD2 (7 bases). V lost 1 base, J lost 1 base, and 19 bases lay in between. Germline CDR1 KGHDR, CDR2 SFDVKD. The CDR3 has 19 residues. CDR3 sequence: CATSDLRGAVGLSYNEQFF. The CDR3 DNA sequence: TGTGCCACCAGTGATTTACGGGGGGCAGTTGGGTTATCCTACAATGAGCAGTTCTTC.